Below are 2 T cell receptor beta chains sequenced from a single sample in a study of post-analysis software for immune sequencing data. Unique molecular identifiers were present in the TCR beta cDNA libraries. One entry per CDR3 protein results from TCRdb running MiXCR on the PCR reads. The sample consists of about 820,000 distinct CDR3 sequences, roughly half of them appearing once. Findings and caveats of the study: Higher frequency in patients than in controls was seen for five TRBV segments, with TRBV5-6, TRBV5-1 and TRBV20-1 among them.

Their antigen targets remain unknown. Sequenced sample: blood. These TCRs come from a girl under 18 with multiple sclerosis.

The chain combines TRBV29-1 with TRBJ2-7; 7 positions agree with TRBD1. CDR1 SQVTM and CDR2 ANQGSEA come from the germline V gene. The CDR3 runs 19 residues. Unmatched junction bases numbered 20, after V lost 1 base and J lost 2 bases. CDR3 coding DNA: TGCAGCGTTGAAGTTACCGGACAGGACCTAACCCGAACTACCTACGAGCAGTACTTC. Its protein is CSVEVTGQDLTRTTYEQYF.

V usage is TRBV15 and J usage is TRBJ2-1, with D perhaps matching TRBD1 (5 bases). The germline V gene encodes CDR1 LNHNV and CDR2 YYDKDF (reference sequence). Trimming shortened V by 5 bases and J by 5 bases, and 16 bases separated the two germline ends. The CDR3 contains 15 residues. CDR3: CATSRRSVGDNEQFF. The CDR3 DNA sequence: TGTGCCACCAGCCGTAGATCGGTAGGGGACAATGAGCAGTTCTTC. Together with reference TRBV15 and TRBJ2-1, the CDR3 gives the full variable domain: DAMVIQNPRYQVTQFGKPVTLSCSQTLNHNVMYWYQQKSSQAPKLLFHYYDKDFNNEADTPDNFQSRRPNTSFCFLDIRSPGLGDTAMYLCATSRRSVGDNEQFFGPGTRLTVL.